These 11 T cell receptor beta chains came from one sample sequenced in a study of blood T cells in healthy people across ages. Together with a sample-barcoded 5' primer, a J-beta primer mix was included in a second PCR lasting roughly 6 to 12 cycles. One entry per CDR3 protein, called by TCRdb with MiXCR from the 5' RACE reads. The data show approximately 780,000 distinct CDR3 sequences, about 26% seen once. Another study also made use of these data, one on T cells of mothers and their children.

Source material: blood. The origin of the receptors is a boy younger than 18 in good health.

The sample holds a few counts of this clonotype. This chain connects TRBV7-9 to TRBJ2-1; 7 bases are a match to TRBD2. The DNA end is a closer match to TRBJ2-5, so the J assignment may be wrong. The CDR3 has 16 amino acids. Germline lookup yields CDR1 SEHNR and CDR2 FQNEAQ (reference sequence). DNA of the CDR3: TGTGCCAGCAGCCGAGGCTGGAGCGGGGACCCGGGGACCCAGTACTTC. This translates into CASSRGWSGDPGTQYF.

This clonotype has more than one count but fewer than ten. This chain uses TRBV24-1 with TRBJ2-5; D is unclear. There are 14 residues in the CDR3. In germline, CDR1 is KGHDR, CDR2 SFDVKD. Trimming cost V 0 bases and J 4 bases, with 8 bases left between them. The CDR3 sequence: CATSDLTLGETQYF. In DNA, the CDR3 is TGTGCCACCAGTGATTTGACCCTCGGAGAGACCCAGTACTTC.

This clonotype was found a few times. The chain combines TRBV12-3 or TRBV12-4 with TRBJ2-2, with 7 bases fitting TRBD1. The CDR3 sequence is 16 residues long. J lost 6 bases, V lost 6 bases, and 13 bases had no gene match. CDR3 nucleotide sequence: TGTGCCAGCAGCCCCCCGACAGGGTTTCCCCCCGGGGAGCTGTTTTTT. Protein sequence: CASSPPTGFPPGELFF.

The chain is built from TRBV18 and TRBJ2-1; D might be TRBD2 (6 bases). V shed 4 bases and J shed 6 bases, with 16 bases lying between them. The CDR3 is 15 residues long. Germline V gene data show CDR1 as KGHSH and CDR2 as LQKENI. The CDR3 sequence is CASSLTGGAVNEQFF. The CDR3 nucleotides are TGTGCCAGCTCACTAACTGGCGGGGCAGTCAATGAGCAGTTCTTC.

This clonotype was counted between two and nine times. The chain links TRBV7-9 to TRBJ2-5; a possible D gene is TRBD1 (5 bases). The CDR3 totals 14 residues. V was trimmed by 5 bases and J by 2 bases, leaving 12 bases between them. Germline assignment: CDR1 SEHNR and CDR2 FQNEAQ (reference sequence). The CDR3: CASSPRGKQETQYF. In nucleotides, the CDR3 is TGTGCCAGCAGCCCTAGGGGAAAACAAGAGACCCAGTACTTC.

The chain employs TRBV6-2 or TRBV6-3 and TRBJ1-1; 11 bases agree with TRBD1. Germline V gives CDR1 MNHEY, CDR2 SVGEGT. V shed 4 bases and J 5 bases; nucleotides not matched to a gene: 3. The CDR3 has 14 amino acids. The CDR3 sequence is CASSWTGGATEAFF. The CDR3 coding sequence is TGTGCCAGCAGTTGGACAGGGGGCGCGACTGAAGCTTTCTTT.

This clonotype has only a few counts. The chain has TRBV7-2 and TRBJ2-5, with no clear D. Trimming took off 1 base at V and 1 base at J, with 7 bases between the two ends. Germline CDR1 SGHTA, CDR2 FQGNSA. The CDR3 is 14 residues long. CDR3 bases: TGTGCCAGCAGCTTAGTGGCTCCCCAAGAGACCCAGTACTTC. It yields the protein CASSLVAPQETQYF.

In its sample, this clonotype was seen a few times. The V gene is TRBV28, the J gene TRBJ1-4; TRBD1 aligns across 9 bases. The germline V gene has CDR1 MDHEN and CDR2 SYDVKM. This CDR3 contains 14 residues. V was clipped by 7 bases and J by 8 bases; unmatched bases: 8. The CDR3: CASIGRQGGEKLFF. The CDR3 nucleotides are TGTGCCAGCATCGGGAGACAGGGGGGCGAAAAACTGTTTTTT.

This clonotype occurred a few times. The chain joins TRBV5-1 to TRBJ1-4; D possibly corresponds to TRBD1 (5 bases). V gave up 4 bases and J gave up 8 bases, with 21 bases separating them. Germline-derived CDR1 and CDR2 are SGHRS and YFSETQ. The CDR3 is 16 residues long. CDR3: CASSPGPKVSGEKLFF. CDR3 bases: TGCGCCAGCAGCCCGGGGCCAAAGGTCTCGGGCGAAAAACTGTTTTTT.

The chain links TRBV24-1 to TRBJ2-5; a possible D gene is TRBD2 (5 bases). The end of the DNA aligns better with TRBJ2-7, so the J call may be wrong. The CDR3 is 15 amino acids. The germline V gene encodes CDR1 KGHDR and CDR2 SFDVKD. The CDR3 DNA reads TGTGCCACCAGTGATGCCCGGGATGAGGGCTACGAGCAGTACTTC. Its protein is CATSDARDEGYEQYF.

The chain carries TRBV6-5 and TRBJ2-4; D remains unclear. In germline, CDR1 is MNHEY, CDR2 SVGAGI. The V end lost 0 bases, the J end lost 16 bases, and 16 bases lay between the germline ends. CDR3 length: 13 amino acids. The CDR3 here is CASSYSQLTAPYF. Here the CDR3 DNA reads TGTGCCAGCAGTTACTCGCAGCTTACAGCCCCATACTTC.